The 15 T cell receptor beta chains listed next were all sequenced from one sample in a study of cytotoxic CD8 clonotypes in ibrutinib-treated CLL. Repertoires were generated with immunoSEQ multiplex PCR, while TCRdb's copy carries only in-frame clones and drops some. This table has a few hundred thousand clones, around four fifths appearing once. The material sequenced was PBMCs, taken before ibrutinib treatment. The receptors originated from a human donor with chronic lymphocytic leukemia.

This rearrangement joins TRBV7-6 to TRBJ2-5; no clear D gene. The V end lost 7 bases, the J end lost 5 bases, and 11 bases lay between the germline ends. Germline-derived CDR1 and CDR2 are SGHVS and FNYEAQ. The CDR3 is made up of 12 amino acids. This CDR3 reads CASNPFRETQYF. The CDR3, as DNA: TGTGCCAGCAACCCCTTTCGGGAGACCCAGTACTTC.

The rearrangement joins TRBV30 to TRBJ2-7; no reliable D call. Trimming stripped 2 bases from V and 2 bases from J, with 16 bases between. Germline assignment: CDR1 GTSNPN and CDR2 SVGIG (reference sequence). This CDR3 comprises 15 residues. This CDR3 reads CAWSLTTYLPYEQYF. Here the CDR3 DNA reads TGTGCCTGGAGTTTAACGACGTACCTTCCCTACGAGCAGTACTTC.

The chain employs TRBV28 and TRBJ2-7; TRBD1 agrees at 9 bases. CDR3 length equals 15 residues. CDR1 is MDHEN and CDR2 is SYDVKM in the germline V gene. The V and J ends lost 6 bases and 2 bases, in that order; junction bases with no gene match: 8. The CDR3 DNA reads as TGTGCCAGCAGGGGATTGGGACAGGGCCCCTACGAGCAGTACTTC. It codes for CASRGLGQGPYEQYF.

J is TRBJ1-1 and V is TRBV29-1; D may be TRBD1 (5 bases). CDR3 length: 13 amino acids. Germline loops: CDR1 SQVTM, CDR2 ANQGSEA. Trimming removed 4 bases at V and 1 base at J, with 10 bases between. The CDR3 DNA follows: TGCAGCGTTGTGGGACGGAAGAACACTGAAGCTTTCTTT. Protein product: CSVVGRKNTEAFF.

This clone was seen many times. The rearrangement joins TRBV7-7 to TRBJ2-2; tentatively, D is TRBD2 (7 bases). This CDR3 is built from 16 residues. V lost 5 bases and J lost 1, with 14 bases in between. The germline V gene encodes CDR1 SSHAT and CDR2 FNYEAQ (reference sequence). DNA for the CDR3: TGTGCCAGCAGCACCCGAGGGGGGGTGAACACCGGGGAGCTGTTTTTT. Translation: CASSTRGGVNTGELFF.

The genes are TRBV30 and TRBJ1-4; D remains ambiguous. Germline lookup yields CDR1 GTSNPN and CDR2 SVGIG (reference sequence). V dropped 1 base and J dropped 0 bases, with 3 bases sitting between them. The CDR3 sequence is 13 residues long. The CDR3 nucleotides are TGTGCCTGGAGTGAAACAACTAATGAAAAACTGTTTTTT. Translating it yields CAWSETTNEKLFF.

The rearrangement links TRBV19 to TRBJ2-7, with TRBD2 matching over 7 bases. CDR3 size: 12 residues. CDR1 and CDR2 (germline): LNHDA, SQIVND (reference sequence). The V segment lost 4 bases and the J segment 4 bases; nucleotides outside the gene matches: 1. CDR3 residues: CASSSGGYEQYF. The CDR3, as DNA: TGTGCCAGTAGTAGCGGGGGATACGAGCAGTACTTC. Drawing the rest from reference TRBV19 and TRBJ2-7, the complete variable domain is DGGITQSPKYLFRKEGQNVTLSCEQNLNHDAMYWYRQDPGQGLRLIYYSQIVNDFQKGDIAEGYSVSREKKESFPLTVTSAQKNPTAFYLCASSSGGYEQYFGPGTRLTVT.

The rearrangement joins TRBV27 to TRBJ2-1; 11 bases map to TRBD1. Germline CDR1 reads MNHEY; CDR2 reads SMNVEV (reference sequence). Trimming cost V 4 bases and J 8 bases; bases outside gene matches: 7. CDR3 length equals 15 residues. CDR3 region: CASSSRDRGYDEQFF. DNA of the CDR3: TGTGCCAGCAGTTCAAGGGACAGGGGGTATGATGAGCAGTTCTTC.

This clone has more than one count but fewer than ten. The chain employs TRBV5-4 and TRBJ1-2; the D gene is possibly TRBD1 (6 bases). The V gene lost 0 bases and the J gene lost 1 base, with 10 bases spanning the gap. Germline-derived CDR1 and CDR2 are SGHNT and YYREEE (reference sequence). There are 15 residues in the CDR3. The CDR3 protein is CASSLGHRDNYGYTF. DNA of the CDR3: TGTGCCAGCAGCTTGGGACACAGGGATAACTATGGCTACACCTTC.

This clone has more than one count but fewer than ten. V and J are TRBV6-1 and TRBJ2-7; TRBD2 matches at 9 bases. This CDR3 has 17 amino acids. The V and J ends lost 0 bases and 1 base, in that order; junction bases with no gene match: 7. CDR1 and CDR2 (germline): MNHNS, SASEGT. As DNA, the CDR3 is TGTGCCAGCAGTGAAGCGTCTAGCGGGGCCTATTCCTACGAGCAGTACTTC. Translated, it gives CASSEASSGAYSYEQYF.

The chain employs TRBV5-4 and TRBJ2-3; D possibly corresponds to TRBD2 (5 bases). V shed 3 bases and J shed 11 bases, with 19 bases lying between them. Germline V gives CDR1 SGHNT, CDR2 YYREEE (reference sequence). This CDR3 is built from 14 residues. CDR3 in amino acids: CASSWNRGPMGQYF. Here the CDR3 DNA reads TGTGCCAGCAGCTGGAACCGGGGTCCCATGGGGCAGTATTTT.

This chain uses TRBV4-1 with TRBJ2-3, with 14 nucleotides matching TRBD2. This CDR3 comprises 17 residues. Trimming at V came to 2 bases and at J to 5 bases, leaving 6 bases not matched to a gene. Germline V gene data show CDR1 as MGHRA and CDR2 as YSYEKL. The CDR3 reads CASSQLTSGRAGDTQYF. For the CDR3, the DNA is TGCGCCAGCAGCCAACTGACTAGCGGGAGGGCCGGAGATACGCAGTATTTT.

Only one count was recorded for this clone. One end of the junction fails to match germline, which may point to a read error. The rearrangement uses TRBV19 and TRBJ2-7; 7 positions match TRBD1. Germline CDR1 LNHDA, CDR2 SQIVND (reference sequence). The CDR3 is 16 amino acids. The CDR3 protein is CASSIALTGATYEQYF. The CDR3 bases are TGTGCCAGTAGCATAGCCCTCACAGGGGCAACCTACGAGCAGTACTTC.

Only a few counts were recorded for this clone. The chain links TRBV9 to TRBJ2-2; 9 bases fit TRBD2. The CDR3 runs to 17 residues. With V trimmed by 0 bases and J by 7 bases, 10 bases remained unmatched. The germline V gene encodes CDR1 SGDLS and CDR2 YYNGEE. CDR3 in DNA: TGTGCCAGCAGCGTAGTTCCTAGCGGGAAGAAAGACGGGGAGCTGTTTTTT. It encodes CASSVVPSGKKDGELFF. The entire variable domain, with the rest obtained from reference TRBV9 and TRBJ2-2, is as follows: DSGVTQTPKHLITATGQRVTLRCSPRSGDLSVYWYQQSLDQGLQFLIQYYNGEERAKGNILERFSAQQFPDLHSELNLSSLELGDSALYFCASSVVPSGKKDGELFFGEGSRLTVL.

The V gene is TRBV2, the J gene TRBJ1-4; no firm D call. The CDR3 covers 15 residues. Germline CDR1 is SNHLY and CDR2 is FYNNEI. V lost 3 bases and J lost 9, with 17 bases in between. The CDR3 DNA is TGTGCCAGCAGTGAGAGAGGCGGGTCGACGAAAAAACTGTTTTTT. Residues: CASSERGGSTKKLFF.